This record covers a single T cell receptor (beta chain). Its ends do not fully match the called genes, so a read error is possible. The sample belongs to a study of blood T cell repertoires in COVID-19. Study information: Spain, Italy and the United States supplied samples that represented acute and convalescent COVID-19. T cells, B-cell-depleted T cells, or PBMCs provided the cDNA or gDNA that served as material.

As originally analysed: Estimation of nucleated cell counts relied on the amplification of reference gene primers. Generated by immunoSEQ multiplex PCR, the TCRdb table keeps only in-frame clones and is missing some. V and J calls and clone size come straight from that table; D and trimming were deduced from the DNA. The sample records some 97,000 clones, roughly nine tenths being singletons. This CDR3 region has 16 residues. From germline, CDR1 is SGHNT and CDR2 YYREEE (reference sequence). Sequenced sample: peripheral blood. This TCR derives from a man aged 45-65 years with active COVID-19. The genes are TRBV5-4 and TRBJ2-7; 14 bases match TRBD2. The CDR3 DNA follows: TGTGCCAGCAGCTTGGCCGGGACTAGCGGGGGCCGGGGTCTGAACTTC. This encodes CASSLAGTSGGRGLNF.